These 30 T cell receptor beta chains originate from one sample sequenced in a study of blood T cell repertoires in COVID-19. Sequencing used immunoSEQ multiplex PCR; TCRdb keeps in-frame clones, though not all of them. Among 20,000 to 30,000 clones listed, roughly nine tenths were seen once. The specimen was peripheral blood. The source is a man in his 70s with active COVID-19.

Only a few counts were recorded for this clone. V and J are TRBV3-1 (or the pseudogene TRBV3-2) and TRBJ1-1; possible D gene TRBD1, 5 bases. This CDR3 spans 15 amino acids. CDR1 is LGHDT, CDR2 YNNKEL, per germline (reference sequence). V shed 6 bases and J shed 1 base, with 15 bases lying between them. CDR3 loop: CASRYRSGGNTEAFF. DNA of the CDR3: TGTGCCAGCAGATACAGGTCGGGAGGGAACACTGAAGCTTTCTTT.

This rearrangement joins TRBV7-9 to TRBJ2-1; 9 bases align to TRBD2. Trimming cost V 2 bases and J 15 bases; bases outside gene matches: 14. In germline, CDR1 is SEHNR, CDR2 FQNEAQ (reference sequence). This CDR3 has 15 amino acids. For the CDR3, the DNA is TGTGCCAGCAGCTTACGTAATAGCGGGGGCCCTCCGCGGTTCTTC. As protein: CASSLRNSGGPPRFF.

J is TRBJ2-7 and V is TRBV27; D is unclear. Trimming removed 2 bases at V and 1 base at J, with 6 bases between. The CDR3 is 13 residues long. Germline V CDR1 and CDR2: MNHEY, SMNVEV (reference sequence). The CDR3 protein is CASSLTVSYEQYF. For the CDR3, the DNA is TGTGCCAGCAGTTTAACGGTGTCCTACGAGCAGTACTTC.

The rearrangement joins TRBV9 to TRBJ2-5; 9 positions match TRBD1. Trimming cost V 0 bases and J 3 bases; bases outside gene matches: 6. Germline CDR1 and CDR2: SGDLS and YYNGEE. The CDR3 extends over 16 amino acids. CDR3 coding DNA: TGTGCCAGCAGCGTAGAACCCGGGACAGGGAAAGAGACCCAGTACTTC. This gives the protein CASSVEPGTGKETQYF.

The gene calls are TRBV2 and TRBJ2-3; 10 bases map to TRBD2. The germline V gene has CDR1 SNHLY and CDR2 FYNNEI. V was clipped by 5 bases and J by 5 bases; unmatched bases: 7. This CDR3 contains 15 residues. The CDR3 reads CASSPLAGPRDTQYF. The DNA for the CDR3 is TGTGCCAGCAGTCCACTAGCGGGGCCCCGAGATACGCAGTATTTT.

The J gene is TRBJ1-2, the V gene TRBV9; 8 bases map to TRBD1. The CDR3 sequence is 15 residues long. V shed 3 bases, J shed 6 bases, and the junction held 10 bases outside the gene matches. CDR1 is SGDLS and CDR2 is YYNGEE in the germline V gene. CDR3 nucleotide sequence: TGTGCCAGCAGCGGCGGGACAGGCCGGTCCGATGGCTACACCTTC. Residues: CASSGGTGRSDGYTF.

The chain carries TRBV6-2 or TRBV6-3 and TRBJ1-5; maybe TRBD1 (5 bases). This CDR3 is 14 amino acids long. Trimming took off 7 bases at V and 4 bases at J, with 14 bases between the two ends. Germline CDR1 and CDR2: MNHEY and SVGEGT. The CDR3 sequence: CASNPDSLNQPQHF. The CDR3 DNA reads TGTGCCAGCAACCCCGACAGCCTAAATCAGCCCCAGCATTTT.

This chain connects TRBV12-5 to TRBJ2-3, with D unclear. The CDR3 extends over 13 amino acids. From germline, CDR1 is LGHNT and CDR2 FRNRAP. The V and J ends lost 3 bases and 1 base respectively, with 5 bases between them. This chain's CDR3 is CASGLRGTDTQYF. The DNA of the CDR3 is TGTGCTAGTGGTTTACGGGGCACAGATACGCAGTATTTT.

This chain uses TRBV27 with TRBJ2-3, with D possibly being TRBD2 (5 bases). Between the trimmed V and J ends, which lost 2 bases and 3 bases, there was a span of 9 bases. CDR3 length: 14 residues. CDR1 and CDR2 from the germline V gene are MNHEY and SMNVEV (reference sequence). CDR3 in DNA: TGTGCCAGCAGTTTAGCGGGCGGAACAGATACGCAGTATTTT. It is translated as CASSLAGGTDTQYF.

The rearrangement joins TRBV6-5 to TRBJ1-1; 7 nucleotides align to TRBD1. Germline CDR1 is MNHEY and CDR2 is SVGAGI. With 2 bases clipped from V and 10 bases from J, the junction kept 10 bases outside the gene matches. The CDR3 extends over 14 amino acids. The CDR3, as DNA: TGTGCCAGCAGTTACCGGGCCGACAGGGTGGGAGCTTTCTTT. Translating gives CASSYRADRVGAFF.

With regard to this clone: Other DNA sequences in this specimen translate into the identical CDR3. V usage is TRBV24-1 and J usage is TRBJ2-1; 10 bases are shared with TRBD1. This CDR3 is built from 17 residues. Germline CDR1 is KGHDR and CDR2 is SFDVKD. The junction had 10 bases not matched to a gene; V was cut back by 5 bases and J by 4 bases. CDR3 residues: CATSGLLPGQGYNEQFF. CDR3 nucleotides: TGTGCCACCAGTGGACTTCTACCGGGACAGGGGTACAATGAGCAGTTCTTC.

The chain carries TRBV7-2 and TRBJ1-2; weak D call: TRBD1 (6 bases). The CDR3 covers 15 residues. The ends were cut back, 5 bases at V and 2 bases at J, with 15 bases in the middle. Germline values: CDR1 SGHTA, CDR2 FQGNSA. The CDR3 nucleotides are TGTGCCAGCAGCAAACAGACAGGTCCGAACTATGGCTACACCTTC. Translating gives CASSKQTGPNYGYTF.

This clone was recorded only once. The J gene is TRBJ1-5, the V gene TRBV5-1; D remains unclear. Looked up from germline, CDR1 is SGHRS and CDR2 is YFSETQ. The CDR3 covers 14 residues. Trimming stripped 7 bases from V and 0 bases from J, with 11 bases between. The CDR3 spells CASGGGDSNQPQHF. The CDR3, as DNA: TGCGCCAGCGGAGGCGGGGATAGCAATCAGCCCCAGCATTTT.

The J gene is TRBJ2-4, the V gene TRBV28; 9 bases map to TRBD2. There are 15 residues in the CDR3. The germline V gene has CDR1 MDHEN and CDR2 SYDVKM. J was trimmed by 3 bases and V by 5 bases; bases with no gene match: 5. CDR3 region: CASSKAGGLKNIQYF. In DNA, the CDR3 is TGTGCCAGCAGTAAAGCGGGAGGACTCAAAAACATTCAGTACTTC.

The chain combines TRBV7-9 with TRBJ1-6; TRBD1 aligns across 8 bases. From germline, CDR1 is SEHNR and CDR2 FQNEAQ (reference sequence). This CDR3 contains 16 residues. V gave up 5 bases and J gave up 3 bases; unmatched junction bases: 6. DNA for the CDR3: TGTGCCAGCAGCCAGGACAGGGCGAACTATAATTCACCCCTCCACTTT. As protein: CASSQDRANYNSPLHF.

This clone was counted only a few times. The chain uses TRBV29-1 and TRBJ2-1, with D possibly being TRBD1 (5 bases). The CDR3 spans 14 residues. V lost 0 bases, J lost 7 bases, and 13 bases lay in between. Germline CDR1 SQVTM, CDR2 ANQGSEA. The CDR3 protein is CSVEDPRASNEQFF. CDR3 nucleotides: TGCAGCGTTGAAGACCCCAGGGCCTCAAATGAGCAGTTCTTC.

V is TRBV4-1 and J is TRBJ2-3; 8 nucleotides align to TRBD1. V trimming: 7 bases; J trimming: 7 bases; junction bases outside the gene matches: 16. The CDR3 extends over 16 amino acids. Germline CDR1 is MGHRA and CDR2 is YSYEKL. The CDR3 sequence: CASTPLGAGGLHTQYF. The CDR3 nucleotides are TGCGCCAGCACGCCTCTTGGGGCAGGGGGCCTTCATACGCAGTATTTT.

V is TRBV19 and J is TRBJ2-1, with a possible D match to TRBD2 (6 bases). The V end lost 7 bases, the J end lost 2 bases, and 18 bases lay between the germline ends. The germline V gene encodes CDR1 LNHDA and CDR2 SQIVND (reference sequence). This CDR3 has 16 residues. CDR3 loop: CASNPLGGVAYNEQFF. The CDR3 DNA sequence: TGTGCCAGTAACCCCCTGGGGGGAGTCGCCTACAATGAGCAGTTCTTC.

The chain is built from TRBV29-1 and TRBJ2-1; D unresolved. The V and J ends lost 1 base and 7 bases respectively, with 11 bases between them. Germline lookup yields CDR1 SQVTM and CDR2 ANQGSEA. This CDR3 is 13 amino acids long. DNA for the CDR3: TGCAGCGTTGAAGTACTACCAAGGAATGAGCAGTTCTTC. Its translation: CSVEVLPRNEQFF.

The genes are TRBV5-1 and TRBJ1-1; perhaps TRBD1 as D (5 bases). The CDR3 sequence is 15 residues long. Germline CDR1 reads SGHRS; CDR2 reads YFSETQ. V was shortened by 5 bases and J by 0 bases, with 14 bases between the two germline ends. CDR3 bases: TGCGCCAGCAGTCGCCGGACATCCTTGAACACTGAAGCTTTCTTT. Its protein product is CASSRRTSLNTEAFF.

V gene TRBV6-6 combines with J gene TRBJ1-5; D is unclear. Germline lookup yields CDR1 MNHNY and CDR2 SVGAGI (reference sequence). There are 13 residues in the CDR3. Deletions cut 0 bases from V and 7 bases from J, with 7 bases between. CDR3 bases: TGTGCCAGCAGTTACTCAGGGAGCCAGCCCCAGCATTTT. Translation: CASSYSGSQPQHF.

The CDR3 loop is CASSLVGREIGTDTQYF. CDR3 coding DNA: TGTGCCAGCAGCTTAGTCGGGCGGGAGATAGGCACAGATACGCAGTATTTT. This rearrangement joins TRBV7-6 to TRBJ2-3; 7 positions agree with TRBD2. CDR1 and CDR2 from the germline V gene are SGHVS and FNYEAQ. This CDR3 contains 17 residues. J gave up 1 base and V 1 base, and 8 bases lay outside the gene matches.

V is TRBV28 and J is TRBJ2-7, with TRBD2 matching 12 bases. CDR3 size: 15 residues. V was clipped by 6 bases and J by 6 bases; unmatched bases: 9. Germline assignment: CDR1 MDHEN and CDR2 SYDVKM. The CDR3 loop reads CASSSKTSGGFEQYF. The CDR3 bases are TGTGCCAGCAGCTCCAAGACTAGCGGGGGTTTCGAGCAGTACTTC.

The V gene is TRBV15, the J gene TRBJ2-1; 8 bases are shared with TRBD2. Trimming at V came to 1 base and at J to 4 bases, leaving 9 bases not matched to a gene. The CDR3 loop spans 17 amino acids. Germline loops: CDR1 LNHNV, CDR2 YYDKDF (reference sequence). CDR3 DNA: TGTGCCACCAGCAGAGGCCAGGGTAGCGGGGTATACAATGAGCAGTTCTTC. It encodes CATSRGQGSGVYNEQFF.

The chain joins TRBV6-4 to TRBJ1-2; perhaps TRBD1 as D (6 bases). Between the trimmed V and J ends, which lost 2 bases and 8 bases, there was a span of 27 bases. Germline CDR1 reads MRHNA; CDR2 reads SNTAGT. This CDR3 spans 18 amino acids. DNA for the CDR3: TGTGCCAGCAGTGACCCCGCGCCCGGGGCGACAGGTGAGTTGGGCTACACCTTC. As protein: CASSDPAPGATGELGYTF.

The rearrangement links TRBV7-2 to TRBJ2-5; a possible D gene is TRBD1 (6 bases). Germline V gives CDR1 SGHTA, CDR2 FQGNSA. Trimming took off 2 bases at V and 4 bases at J, with 14 bases between the two ends. This CDR3 spans 15 amino acids. CDR3 in DNA: TGTGCCAGCAGCTTAACTCGACAGGCTCGAGAGACCCAGTACTTC. Protein sequence: CASSLTRQARETQYF.

The rearrangement uses TRBV7-6 and TRBJ2-1, with D possibly matching TRBD2 (6 bases). This CDR3 has 14 amino acids. Trimming left V 5 bases short and J 10 bases short, with 18 bases between. Looked up from germline, CDR1 is SGHVS and CDR2 is FNYEAQ. In DNA, the CDR3 is TGTGCCAGCAGCCCGATAGCGACTGCGGGAGAGCAGTTCTTC. Translation: CASSPIATAGEQFF. Based on the CDR3 plus reference TRBV7-6 and TRBJ2-1, the full variable domain is GAGVSQSPRYKVTKRGQDVALRCDPISGHVSLYWYRQALGQGPEFLTYFNYEAQQDKSGLPNDRFSAERPEGSISTLTIQRTEQRDSAMYRCASSPIATAGEQFFGPGTRLTVL.

The genes are TRBV9 and TRBJ2-1; the match to TRBD1 covers 7 bases. Germline lookup yields CDR1 SGDLS and CDR2 YYNGEE. This CDR3 is 17 amino acids long. J lost 7 bases, V lost 3 bases, and 16 bases had no gene match. CDR3 DNA sequence: TGTGCCAGCAGCGAATACCACGACAGGGTATTGGGAAATGAGCAGTTCTTC. This gives the protein CASSEYHDRVLGNEQFF.

This clone was observed a few times. V gene TRBV5-1 combines with J gene TRBJ1-2, with TRBD1 matching over 7 bases. V shed 6 bases, J shed 8 bases, and the junction held 10 bases outside the gene matches. Germline CDR1 reads SGHRS; CDR2 reads YFSETQ. The CDR3 is 13 amino acids. CDR3 nucleotides: TGCGCCAGCACCTTAGGGGGCCAGGACGGCTACACCTTC. As protein: CASTLGGQDGYTF.

The chain recombines TRBV6-5 with TRBJ2-6; D unresolved. The CDR3 is 12 amino acids. Deletions cut 6 bases from V and 4 bases from J, with 4 bases between. Germline lookup yields CDR1 MNHEY and CDR2 SVGAGI. The CDR3 coding sequence is TGTGCCAGCAGACAGGGGGCCAACGTCCTGACTTTC. Translated, it gives CASRQGANVLTF.